Listed here are 31 T cell receptor beta chains from one sample, sequenced in a study of CD8 T cells in ankylosing spondylitis. One entry per CDR3 protein results from TCRdb running MiXCR on the 5' RACE reads. Among a few hundred thousand distinct CDR3 sequences listed, about 19% were seen once. The sample comprised blood, either unsorted or a sorted T cell fraction (not recorded which). The receptor set was obtained from a male donor with ankylosing spondylitis or in good health (not recorded which).

The chain couples TRBV20-1 to TRBJ2-5; D might be TRBD2 (5 bases). CDR3 length equals 15 residues. With 1 base removed from V and 5 bases from J, the gap between germline ends came to 17 bases. CDR1 and CDR2 from the germline V gene are DFQATT and SNEGSKA (reference sequence). The chain's CDR3 is CSARAAQEVAETQYF. CDR3 DNA: TGCAGTGCTAGAGCTGCTCAGGAGGTCGCGGAGACCCAGTACTTC.

This chain connects TRBV20-1 to TRBJ2-1; maybe TRBD2 (5 bases). Germline V gene lookup returns CDR1 DFQATT and CDR2 SNEGSKA (reference sequence). This CDR3 spans 12 amino acids. V was trimmed by 3 bases and J by 9 bases, leaving 12 bases between them. CDR3 in DNA: TGCAGTGCTAGGGACCATCGGGGTGAGCAGTTCTTC. Protein sequence: CSARDHRGEQFF.

This clonotype has only a few counts. The V call is TRBV29-1, the J call TRBJ2-2; D call uncertain. CDR1 and CDR2 from the germline V gene are SQVTM and ANQGSEA. V was clipped by 4 bases and J by 6 bases, with 12 bases between them. The CDR3 length is 13 residues. The CDR3 sequence: CSVVLSFAGELFF. In nucleotides, the CDR3 is TGCAGCGTTGTTTTGAGTTTCGCCGGGGAGCTGTTTTTT.

This clonotype was counted a few times. J is TRBJ1-4 and V is TRBV6-6; no clear D gene. The ends were cut back, 10 bases at V and 13 bases at J, with 10 bases in the middle. The CDR3 is 9 amino acids. Germline assignment: CDR1 MNHNY and CDR2 SVGAGI (reference sequence). The CDR3 bases are TGTGCCACCCGCAGTACACTGTTTTTT. Its protein is CATRSTLFF.

This clonotype was detected a few times. The chain couples TRBV18 to TRBJ2-2; 7 bases are shared with TRBD1. In germline, CDR1 is KGHSH, CDR2 LQKENI. This CDR3 is built from 13 residues. The V segment lost 5 bases and the J segment 7 bases; nucleotides outside the gene matches: 4. CDR3 amino acids: CASSIRDSGELFF. For the CDR3, the DNA is TGTGCCAGCTCAATTCGGGACAGCGGGGAGCTGTTTTTT.

This clonotype was counted only a few times. The rearrangement joins TRBV4-2 to TRBJ1-2; D is undetermined. Per the germline V gene, CDR1 is LGHNA and CDR2 is YNFKEQ. V gave up 0 bases and J gave up 2 bases, with 10 bases separating them. The CDR3 contains 15 residues. The CDR3 protein is CASSQDGQENYGYTF. Written as DNA, the CDR3 is TGTGCCAGCAGCCAAGATGGGCAGGAGAACTATGGCTACACCTTC.

This clonotype was seen many times. The V and J genes are TRBV20-1 and TRBJ2-4; TRBD1 matches at 9 bases. From germline, CDR1 is DFQATT and CDR2 SNEGSKA (reference sequence). The ends lost 0 bases at V and 8 bases at J; junction bases unmatched: 17. The CDR3 spans 18 residues. The CDR3 coding sequence is TGCAGTGCTAGAGACAGCGGCGATACAGGGGGCGGTTTTGACATTCAGTACTTC. Protein sequence: CSARDSGDTGGGFDIQYF.

Only a few counts were recorded for this clonotype. The chain joins TRBV5-1 to TRBJ2-5; perhaps TRBD2 as D (6 bases). Germline CDR1 and CDR2: SGHRS and YFSETQ. The CDR3 length is 14 residues. The V gene lost 4 bases and the J gene lost 0 bases, with 10 bases spanning the gap. The CDR3 DNA reads as TGCGCCAGCAGCAGCGGGCCCAACCAAGAGACCCAGTACTTC. Protein product: CASSSGPNQETQYF.

The V gene is TRBV5-1, the J gene TRBJ2-2, with 10 bases that match TRBD2. V lost 4 bases, J lost 3 bases, and 3 bases stayed unmatched. The CDR3 extends over 15 amino acids. CDR1 and CDR2 from the germline V gene are SGHRS and YFSETQ. CDR3 sequence: CASSTGTSDTGELFF. The CDR3 coding sequence is TGCGCCAGCAGCACCGGGACTAGCGACACCGGGGAGCTGTTTTTT. The entire variable domain, with the rest obtained from reference TRBV5-1 and TRBJ2-2, is as follows: KAGVTQTPRYLIKTRGQQVTLSCSPISGHRSVSWYQQTPGQGLQFLFEYFSETQRNKGNFPGRFSGRQFSNSRSEMNVSTLELGDSALYLCASSTGTSDTGELFFGEGSRLTVL.

This clonotype came up a few times. The chain employs TRBV18 and TRBJ2-2; D assignment may be TRBD1 or TRBD2 (5 bases each). CDR3 length equals 16 residues. Germline-derived CDR1 and CDR2 are KGHSH and LQKENI. The V and J ends lost 3 bases and 4 bases respectively, with 15 bases between them. The CDR3 is CASSPQPGTSTGELFF. As DNA, the CDR3 is TGTGCCAGCTCACCCCAACCCGGGACGTCCACCGGGGAGCTGTTTTTT.

The chain is built from TRBV11-2 and TRBJ1-1; D not certain. CDR1 and CDR2 (germline): SGHAT, FQNNGV. Deletions cut 0 bases from V and 0 bases from J, with 8 bases between. The CDR3 has 15 residues. The CDR3 is CASSLDGLMNTEAFF. The CDR3 DNA reads as TGTGCCAGCAGCTTAGACGGCCTCATGAACACTGAAGCTTTCTTT. Full variable domain (missing parts from reference TRBV11-2 and TRBJ1-1): EAGVAQSPRYKIIEKRQSVAFWCNPISGHATLYWYQQILGQGPKLLIQFQNNGVVDDSQLPKDRFSAERLKGVDSTLKIQPAKLEDSAVYLCASSLDGLMNTEAFFGQGTRLTVV.

There are a few counts of this clonotype. V gene TRBV5-1 combines with J gene TRBJ2-1; 12 nucleotides line up with TRBD2. V was pared by 6 bases and J by 5 bases, with 6 bases of the junction left unmatched. The germline gives CDR1 SGHRS, CDR2 YFSETQ. This CDR3 region has 15 residues. The CDR3 is CASMTSGRGDNEQFF. CDR3 nucleotide sequence: TGCGCCAGCATGACTAGCGGGAGAGGGGACAATGAGCAGTTCTTC.

The CDR3 is CASSESKVRETQYF. The CDR3 nucleotides are TGTGCCAGCAGTGAATCGAAGGTTAGAGAGACCCAGTACTTC. V and J are TRBV25-1 and TRBJ2-5; D not resolved. The V end was cut by 1 base, the J end by 4 bases, with 10 bases between. The length of the CDR3 is 14 residues. Germline V gene sequence: CDR1 MGHDK, CDR2 SYGVNS.

At least ten counts were recorded for this clonotype. The chain uses TRBV6-2 or TRBV6-3 and TRBJ1-3; D is ambiguous. Deletions cut 8 bases from V and 0 bases from J, with 5 bases between. The CDR3 totals 12 residues. Germline CDR1 is MNHEY and CDR2 is SVGEGT. The CDR3 loop is CASRDSGNTIYF. CDR3 nucleotides: TGTGCCAGCCGGGACTCTGGAAACACCATATATTTT.

This clonotype occurred a few times. The chain carries TRBV6-1 and TRBJ1-2; D may be TRBD1 (6 bases). Between the trimmed V and J ends, which lost 7 bases and 4 bases, there was a span of 16 bases. The CDR3 is 14 residues long. CDR1 is MNHNS and CDR2 is SASEGT in the germline V gene. The CDR3 protein is CASTRGQLGYGYTF. For the CDR3, the DNA is TGTGCCAGCACCCGAGGACAGCTGGGCTATGGCTACACCTTC.

This chain's CDR3 is CSARRFSYNEQFF. The CDR3 DNA follows: TGCAGTGCGCGAAGGTTTTCCTACAATGAGCAGTTCTTC. This chain links TRBV20-1 with TRBJ2-1; D gene ambiguous. Trimming stripped 6 bases from V and 1 base from J, with 10 bases between. CDR1 is DFQATT, CDR2 SNEGSKA, per germline (reference sequence). This CDR3 has 13 residues.

V usage is TRBV6-1 and J usage is TRBJ1-1; 7 positions match TRBD1. CDR1 and CDR2 (germline): MNHNS, SASEGT. The V and J ends lost 7 bases and 2 bases, in that order; junction bases with no gene match: 7. The CDR3 has 14 amino acids. Written as DNA, the CDR3 is TGTGCCAGCATTCAGGACAGGTCTAACACTGAAGCTTTCTTT. Encoded protein: CASIQDRSNTEAFF.

The sample holds many counts of this clonotype. V is TRBV5-1 and J is TRBJ2-1; possibly TRBD2 for D (5 bases). The CDR3 covers 16 residues. Germline V gives CDR1 SGHRS, CDR2 YFSETQ. The V and J ends lost 0 bases and 1 base respectively, with 11 bases between them. CDR3 amino acids: CASSLGLISSYNEQFF. The CDR3 coding sequence is TGCGCCAGCAGCTTGGGACTAATCAGTTCCTACAATGAGCAGTTCTTC. The full variable domain, with the rest looked up from reference TRBV5-1 and TRBJ2-1, is KAGVTQTPRYLIKTRGQQVTLSCSPISGHRSVSWYQQTPGQGLQFLFEYFSETQRNKGNFPGRFSGRQFSNSRSEMNVSTLELGDSALYLCASSLGLISSYNEQFFGPGTRLTVL.

This clonotype was counted at least ten times. The V gene is TRBV20-1, the J gene TRBJ2-5; D not certain. Between the trimmed V and J ends, which lost 3 bases and 5 bases, there was a span of 10 bases. CDR1 and CDR2 from the germline V gene are DFQATT and SNEGSKA (reference sequence). This CDR3 contains 12 residues. The CDR3 reads CSASTSTETQYF. CDR3 DNA sequence: TGCAGTGCTAGTACCAGTACGGAGACCCAGTACTTC.

The V and J genes are TRBV11-2 and TRBJ1-3, with a tentative D call TRBD1 (5 bases). CDR1 is SGHAT, CDR2 FQNNGV, per germline. V was trimmed by 5 bases and J by 4 bases, leaving 18 bases between them. The CDR3 consists of 16 residues. The CDR3 bases are TGTGCCAGCAGCCTGCTGGGGACCTACCCAGGAAACACCATATATTTT. Translated: CASSLLGTYPGNTIYF.

The chain is built from TRBV20-1 and TRBJ2-7; 13 nucleotides align to TRBD2. Germline-derived CDR1 and CDR2 are DFQATT and SNEGSKA (reference sequence). CDR3 length equals 14 residues. With 5 bases clipped from V and 1 base from J, the junction kept 2 bases outside the gene matches. CDR3 residues: CSARLAGGSYEQYV. The CDR3 DNA sequence: TGCAGTGCTCGACTAGCGGGAGGTTCCTACGAGCAGTACGTC.

This clonotype has only a few counts. The limits of the CDR3 on the DNA are not certain, so only TCRdb's listed CDR3 is given. CDR3 sequence reads: CASSLVGSGAPLNVV. The V gene is TRBV28, the J gene TRBJ2-7; TRBD1 reflects the table's D call only, with no check against the DNA. The germline V gene encodes CDR1 MDHEN and CDR2 SYDVKM. The CDR3 contains 15 residues when both ends are counted.

This clonotype was detected only once. The genes are TRBV28 and TRBJ1-5; a possible D gene is TRBD1 (5 bases). The CDR3 spans 14 residues. Trimming took 8 bases from V and 5 from J, leaving 16 bases between them. CDR1 and CDR2 (germline): MDHEN, SYDVKM. The CDR3 loop reads CASRGGLKDQPQHF. CDR3 coding DNA: TGTGCCAGCCGGGGGGGGTTAAAGGATCAGCCCCAGCATTTT.

This clonotype was found many times. The chain has TRBV6-1 and TRBJ2-2; 8 nucleotides agree with TRBD1. The CDR3 extends over 15 amino acids. Trimming removed 10 bases from V and 3 bases from J; junction bases left unmatched: 10. Germline V gene sequence: CDR1 MNHNS, CDR2 SASEGT. The CDR3 coding sequence is TGTGCCACCAACTTGGACAGGGCGGACACCGGGGAGCTGTTTTTT. Translation gives CATNLDRADTGELFF.

The rearrangement joins TRBV20-1 to TRBJ1-6, with D possibly being TRBD1 (5 bases). This CDR3 has 13 residues. V was pared by 5 bases and J by 10 bases, with 15 bases between. Germline V gene sequence: CDR1 DFQATT, CDR2 SNEGSKA (reference sequence). The CDR3 sequence: CSARLNGGSPLHF. The CDR3 DNA sequence: TGCAGTGCTCGACTTAACGGGGGATCACCCCTCCACTTT.

The chain uses TRBV5-1 and TRBJ2-5, with a tentative D call TRBD2 (6 bases). Trimming removed 6 bases at V and 5 bases at J, with 20 bases between. Germline CDR1 reads SGHRS; CDR2 reads YFSETQ. This CDR3 has 15 amino acids. CDR3 in amino acids: CASTDRGGGRETQYF. The CDR3 DNA is TGCGCCAGCACCGACAGAGGAGGAGGGCGCGAGACCCAGTACTTC.

The J gene is TRBJ2-7, the V gene TRBV11-2, with 15 bases lining up with TRBD2. After removal of 5 bases from V and 4 bases from J, the junction contained 9 bases not matched to a gene. Germline CDR1 is SGHAT and CDR2 is FQNNGV. The CDR3 contains 17 residues. CDR3 nucleotide sequence: TGTGCCAGCAGCCCACGGACTAGCGGGAGGGCCGGGTACGAGCAGTACGTC. Its protein is CASSPRTSGRAGYEQYV.

This chain connects TRBV28 to TRBJ2-1; no reliable D call. The V gene lost 0 bases and the J gene lost 8 bases, with 17 bases spanning the gap. CDR1 MDHEN and CDR2 SYDVKM come from the germline V gene. The CDR3 spans 16 residues. The CDR3 region is CASSLWGSGLLDEQFF. The DNA of the CDR3 is TGTGCCAGCAGTTTATGGGGATCCGGTTTGTTGGATGAGCAGTTCTTC. Filled out from reference TRBV28 and TRBJ2-1, the complete variable domain reads DVKVTQSSRYLVKRTGEKVFLECVQDMDHENMFWYRQDPGLGLRLIYFSYDVKMKEKGDIPEGYSVSREKKERFSLILESASTNQTSMYLCASSLWGSGLLDEQFFGPGTRLTVL.

The chain is built from TRBV6-1 and TRBJ1-3; weak D call: TRBD1 (6 bases). This CDR3 is 19 amino acids long. Trimming took off 2 bases at V and 5 bases at J, with 25 bases between the two ends. Germline V lookup: CDR1 MNHNS, CDR2 SASEGT. CDR3 nucleotides: TGTGCCAGCAGTGAAATTTTTTGGGCGGCGGACAGCTTAAGAAACACCATATATTTT. Amino acid sequence: CASSEIFWAADSLRNTIYF.

The chain joins TRBV6-1 to TRBJ2-7, with 7 bases lining up with TRBD1. V lost 6 bases to trimming and J lost 1 base; unmatched junction nucleotides: 3. Germline CDR1 MNHNS, CDR2 SASEGT. The CDR3 spans 13 residues. The CDR3 region is CASRQGLSYEQYV. CDR3 DNA sequence: TGTGCCAGCAGACAGGGGCTATCCTACGAGCAGTACGTC.

This clonotype has just a few counts. The chain carries TRBV7-9 and TRBJ2-3; 9 bases map to TRBD1. CDR1 and CDR2 (germline): SEHNR, FQNEAQ (reference sequence). This CDR3 is 16 amino acids long. Trimming at V came to 5 bases and at J to 1 base, leaving 7 bases not matched to a gene. CDR3 in amino acids: CASSPDRGVGTDTQYF. CDR3 nucleotide sequence: TGTGCCAGCAGCCCGGACAGGGGAGTGGGCACAGATACGCAGTATTTT.